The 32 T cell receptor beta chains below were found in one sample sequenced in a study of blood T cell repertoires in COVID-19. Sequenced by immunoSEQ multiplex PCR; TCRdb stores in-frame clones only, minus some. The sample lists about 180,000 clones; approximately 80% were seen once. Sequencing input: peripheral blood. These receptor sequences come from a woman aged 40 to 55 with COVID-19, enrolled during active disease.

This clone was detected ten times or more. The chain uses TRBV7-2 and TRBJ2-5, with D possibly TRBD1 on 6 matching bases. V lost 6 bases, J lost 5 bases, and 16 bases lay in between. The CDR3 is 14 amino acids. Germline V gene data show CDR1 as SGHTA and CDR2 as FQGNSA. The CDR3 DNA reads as TGTGCCAGCAGAAGACAGGTGCCTCGGGAGACCCAGTACTTC. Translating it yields CASRRQVPRETQYF.

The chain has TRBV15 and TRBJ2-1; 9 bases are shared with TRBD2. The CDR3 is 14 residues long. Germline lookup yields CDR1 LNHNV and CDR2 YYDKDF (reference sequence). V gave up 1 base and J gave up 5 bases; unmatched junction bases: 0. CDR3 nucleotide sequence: TGTGCCACCAGCAGAGGCGGGAGGGACAATGAGCAGTTCTTC. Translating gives CATSRGGRDNEQFF.

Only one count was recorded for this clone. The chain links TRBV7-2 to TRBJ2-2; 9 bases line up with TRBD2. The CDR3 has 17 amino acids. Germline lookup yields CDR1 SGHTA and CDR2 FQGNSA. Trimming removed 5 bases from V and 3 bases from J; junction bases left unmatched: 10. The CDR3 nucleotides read TGTGCCAGCAGCCCCGCCCGACTAGCGGAGTACACCGGGGAGCTGTTTTTT. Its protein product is CASSPARLAEYTGELFF.

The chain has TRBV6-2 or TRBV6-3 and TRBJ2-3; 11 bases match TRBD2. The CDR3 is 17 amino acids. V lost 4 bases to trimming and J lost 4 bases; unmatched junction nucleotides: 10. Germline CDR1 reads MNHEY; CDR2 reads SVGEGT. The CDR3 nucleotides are TGTGCCAGCAGTTCACAACCCCTAGCGGGGGGCTCAGATACGCAGTATTTT. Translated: CASSSQPLAGGSDTQYF.

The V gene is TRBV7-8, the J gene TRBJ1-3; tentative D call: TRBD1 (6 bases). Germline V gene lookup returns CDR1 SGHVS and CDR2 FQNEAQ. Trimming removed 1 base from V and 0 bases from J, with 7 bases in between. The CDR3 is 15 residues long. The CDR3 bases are TGTGCCAGCAGCTTAGACAGGGACTCTGGAAACACCATATATTTT. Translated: CASSLDRDSGNTIYF.

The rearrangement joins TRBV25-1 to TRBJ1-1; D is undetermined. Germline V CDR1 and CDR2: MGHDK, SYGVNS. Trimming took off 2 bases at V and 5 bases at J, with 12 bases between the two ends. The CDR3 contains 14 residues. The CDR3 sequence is CASSEPSERTEAFF. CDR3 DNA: TGTGCCAGCAGTGAACCGAGCGAGCGTACTGAAGCTTTCTTT.

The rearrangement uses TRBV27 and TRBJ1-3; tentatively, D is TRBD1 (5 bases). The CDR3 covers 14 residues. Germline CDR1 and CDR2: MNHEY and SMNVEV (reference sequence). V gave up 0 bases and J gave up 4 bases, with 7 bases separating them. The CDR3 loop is CASSLSGVGNTIYF. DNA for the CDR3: TGTGCCAGCAGTTTATCAGGGGTCGGAAACACCATATATTTT.

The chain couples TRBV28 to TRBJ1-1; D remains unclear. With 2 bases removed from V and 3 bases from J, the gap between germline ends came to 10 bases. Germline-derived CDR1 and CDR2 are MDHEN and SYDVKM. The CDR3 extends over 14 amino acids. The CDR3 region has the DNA TGTGCCAGCAGTTTAGGAGTGTGGGACACTGAAGCTTTCTTT. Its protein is CASSLGVWDTEAFF.

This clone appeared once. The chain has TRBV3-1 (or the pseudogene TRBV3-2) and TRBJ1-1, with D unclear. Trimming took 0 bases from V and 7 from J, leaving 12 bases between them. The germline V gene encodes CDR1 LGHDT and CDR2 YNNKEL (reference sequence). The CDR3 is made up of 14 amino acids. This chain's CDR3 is CASSQDRHRLEAFF. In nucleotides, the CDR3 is TGTGCCAGCAGCCAAGATCGACACCGTCTTGAAGCTTTCTTT.

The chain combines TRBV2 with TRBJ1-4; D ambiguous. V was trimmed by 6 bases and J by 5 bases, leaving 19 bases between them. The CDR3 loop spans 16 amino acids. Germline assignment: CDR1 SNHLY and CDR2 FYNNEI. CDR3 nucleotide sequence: TGTGCCAGCAGCGGGGATACCGGGATCGCCAATGAAAAACTGTTTTTT. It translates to CASSGDTGIANEKLFF. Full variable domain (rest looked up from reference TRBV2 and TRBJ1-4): EPEVTQTPSHQVTQMGQEVILRCVPISNHLYFYWYRQILGQKVEFLVSFYNNEISEKSEIFDDQFSVERPDGSNFTLKIRSTKLEDSAMYFCASSGDTGIANEKLFFGSGTQLSVL.

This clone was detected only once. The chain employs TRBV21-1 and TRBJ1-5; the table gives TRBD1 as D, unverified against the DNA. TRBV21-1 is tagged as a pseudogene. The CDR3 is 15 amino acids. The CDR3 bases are TGTGCCAGCAGCAGCCCCACGAAGGGGGCACAGCCCCAGCATTTT. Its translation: CASSSPTKGAQPQHF.

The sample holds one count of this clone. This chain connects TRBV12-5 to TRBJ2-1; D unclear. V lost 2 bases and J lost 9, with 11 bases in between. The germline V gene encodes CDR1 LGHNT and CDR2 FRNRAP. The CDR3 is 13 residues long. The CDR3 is CASGLSTLSEQFF. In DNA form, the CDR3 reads TGTGCTAGTGGTTTGTCTACGTTATCTGAGCAGTTCTTC.

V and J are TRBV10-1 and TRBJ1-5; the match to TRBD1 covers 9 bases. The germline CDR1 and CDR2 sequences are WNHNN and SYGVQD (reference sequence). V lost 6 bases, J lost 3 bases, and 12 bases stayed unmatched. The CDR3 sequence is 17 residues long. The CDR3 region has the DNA TGCGCCAGCAGCGCAAACGGGACAGGGACCCTCAATCAGCCCCAGCATTTT. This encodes CASSANGTGTLNQPQHF.

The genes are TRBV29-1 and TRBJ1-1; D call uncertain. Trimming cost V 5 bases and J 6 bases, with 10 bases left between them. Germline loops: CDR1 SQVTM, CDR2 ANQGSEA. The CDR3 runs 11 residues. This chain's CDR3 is CSVRWSAEAFF. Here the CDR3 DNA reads TGCAGCGTTCGGTGGAGCGCTGAAGCTTTCTTT.

This chain's CDR3 is CASSATSGEYNEQFF. The DNA for the CDR3 is TGTGCCAGCAGTGCGACTAGCGGGGAATACAATGAGCAGTTCTTC. J is TRBJ2-1 and V is TRBV6-4; 11 positions match TRBD2. V was clipped by 4 bases and J by 4 bases; unmatched bases: 3. Germline V gene sequence: CDR1 MRHNA, CDR2 SNTAGT. The CDR3 is 15 amino acids.

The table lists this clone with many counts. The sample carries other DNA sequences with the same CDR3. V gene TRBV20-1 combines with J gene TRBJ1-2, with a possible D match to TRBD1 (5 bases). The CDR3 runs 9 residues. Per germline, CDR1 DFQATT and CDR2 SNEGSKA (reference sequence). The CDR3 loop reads CRGGYGYTF. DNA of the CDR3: TGCAGGGGGGGCTATGGCTACACCTTC.

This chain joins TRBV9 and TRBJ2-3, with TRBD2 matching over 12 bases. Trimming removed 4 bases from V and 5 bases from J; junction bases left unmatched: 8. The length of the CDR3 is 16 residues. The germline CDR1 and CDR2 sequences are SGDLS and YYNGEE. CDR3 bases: TGTGCCAGCAGCAACCCCCTAGCGGGGGGGAAAGATACGCAGTATTTT. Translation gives CASSNPLAGGKDTQYF.

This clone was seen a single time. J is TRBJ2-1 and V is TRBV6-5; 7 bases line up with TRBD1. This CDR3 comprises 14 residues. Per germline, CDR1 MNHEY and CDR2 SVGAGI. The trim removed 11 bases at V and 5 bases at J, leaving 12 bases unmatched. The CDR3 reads CALRRDRGHNEQFF. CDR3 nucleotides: TGTGCCTTGCGTCGGGACAGAGGCCACAATGAGCAGTTCTTC.

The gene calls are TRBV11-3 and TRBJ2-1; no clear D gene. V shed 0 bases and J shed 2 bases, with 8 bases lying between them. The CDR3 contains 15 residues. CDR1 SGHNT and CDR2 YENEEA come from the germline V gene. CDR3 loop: CASSLDARAYNEQFF. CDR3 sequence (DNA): TGTGCCAGCAGCTTAGACGCCCGAGCCTACAATGAGCAGTTCTTC.

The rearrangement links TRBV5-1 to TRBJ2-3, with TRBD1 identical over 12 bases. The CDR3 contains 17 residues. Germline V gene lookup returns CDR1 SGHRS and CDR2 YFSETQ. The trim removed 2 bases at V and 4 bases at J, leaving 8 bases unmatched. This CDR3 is CASSLPGQGARSDTQYF. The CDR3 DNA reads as TGCGCCAGCAGCTTACCGGGACAGGGGGCGCGTTCAGATACGCAGTATTTT.

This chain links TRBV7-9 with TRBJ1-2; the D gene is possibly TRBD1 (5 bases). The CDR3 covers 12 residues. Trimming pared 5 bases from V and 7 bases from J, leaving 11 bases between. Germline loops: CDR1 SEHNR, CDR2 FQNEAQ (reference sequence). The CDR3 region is CASSRTLAGYTF. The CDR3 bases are TGTGCCAGCAGCCGGACATTAGCTGGCTACACCTTC.

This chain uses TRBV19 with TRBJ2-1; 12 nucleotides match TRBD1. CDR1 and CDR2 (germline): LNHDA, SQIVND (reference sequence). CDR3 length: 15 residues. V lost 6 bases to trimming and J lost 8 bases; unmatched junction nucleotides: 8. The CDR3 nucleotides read TGTGCCAGTAGCCTCCGGGACAGGGGGCTCGATGAGCAGTTCTTC. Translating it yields CASSLRDRGLDEQFF.

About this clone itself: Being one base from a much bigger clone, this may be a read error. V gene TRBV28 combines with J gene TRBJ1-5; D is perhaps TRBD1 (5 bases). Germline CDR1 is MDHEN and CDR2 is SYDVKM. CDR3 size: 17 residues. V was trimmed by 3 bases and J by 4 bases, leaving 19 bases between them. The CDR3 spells CASSFGGGSKGNQPQHF. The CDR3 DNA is TGTGCCAGCAGTTTCGGGGGTGGGTCCAAGGGTAATCAGCCCCAGCATTTT.

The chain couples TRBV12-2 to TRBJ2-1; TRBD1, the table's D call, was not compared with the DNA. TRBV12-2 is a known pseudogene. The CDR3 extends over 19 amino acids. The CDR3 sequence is CASRFFLGGRPSSYNEQFF. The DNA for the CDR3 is TGTGCAAGTCGCTTCTTTTTAGGGGGTCGGCCGAGCTCCTACAATGAGCAGTTCTTC.

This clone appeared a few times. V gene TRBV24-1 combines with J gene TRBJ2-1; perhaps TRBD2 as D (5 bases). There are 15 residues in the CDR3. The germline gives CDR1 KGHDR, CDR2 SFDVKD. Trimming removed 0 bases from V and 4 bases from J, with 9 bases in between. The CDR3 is CATSDLKRDYNEQFF. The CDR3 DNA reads TGTGCCACCAGTGATTTGAAACGGGATTACAATGAGCAGTTCTTC.

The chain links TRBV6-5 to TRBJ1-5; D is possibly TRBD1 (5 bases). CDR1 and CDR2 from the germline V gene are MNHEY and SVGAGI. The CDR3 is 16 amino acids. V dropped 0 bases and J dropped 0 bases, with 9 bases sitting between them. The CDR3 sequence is CASSYSSRASNQPQHF. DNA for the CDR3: TGTGCCAGCAGTTACTCGAGCAGGGCTAGCAATCAGCCCCAGCATTTT.

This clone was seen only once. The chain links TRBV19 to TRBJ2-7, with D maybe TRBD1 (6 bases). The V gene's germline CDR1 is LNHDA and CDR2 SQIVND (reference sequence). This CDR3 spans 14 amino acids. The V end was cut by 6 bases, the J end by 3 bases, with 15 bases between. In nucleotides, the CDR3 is TGTGCCAGTAGCCCTGACAGGACCAACTACGAGCAGTACTTC. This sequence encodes CASSPDRTNYEQYF.

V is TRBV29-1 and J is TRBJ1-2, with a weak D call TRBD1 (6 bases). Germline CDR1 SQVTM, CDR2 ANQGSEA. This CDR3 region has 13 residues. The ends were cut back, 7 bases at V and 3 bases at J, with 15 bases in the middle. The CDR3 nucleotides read TGCAGCGAGGGGGGCTCCGGCGACTATGGCTACACCTTC. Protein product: CSEGGSGDYGYTF.

CDR3 protein: CASLGEGEGGVNEQFF. The CDR3 coding sequence is TGTGCCAGCTTGGGAGAGGGAGAGGGTGGGGTAAATGAGCAGTTCTTC. The chain combines TRBV2 with TRBJ2-1, with TRBD2 as a possible D gene (5 bases). Trimming removed 8 bases from V and 7 bases from J, with 24 bases in between. Germline assignment: CDR1 SNHLY and CDR2 FYNNEI. CDR3 length: 16 amino acids.

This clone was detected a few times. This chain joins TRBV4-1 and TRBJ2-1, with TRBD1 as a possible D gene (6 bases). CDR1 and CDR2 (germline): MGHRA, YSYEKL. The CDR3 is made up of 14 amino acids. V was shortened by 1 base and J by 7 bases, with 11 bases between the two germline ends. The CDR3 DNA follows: TGCGCCAGCAGCCAAGCCGGGACACAGAATGAGCAGTTCTTC. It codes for CASSQAGTQNEQFF.

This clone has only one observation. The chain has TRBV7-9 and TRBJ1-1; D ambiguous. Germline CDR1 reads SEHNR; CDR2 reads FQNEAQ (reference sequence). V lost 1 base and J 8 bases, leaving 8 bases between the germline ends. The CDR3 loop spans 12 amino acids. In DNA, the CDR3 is TGTGCCAGCAGCTTAGGCGCTACGGAAGCTTTCTTT. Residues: CASSLGATEAFF.

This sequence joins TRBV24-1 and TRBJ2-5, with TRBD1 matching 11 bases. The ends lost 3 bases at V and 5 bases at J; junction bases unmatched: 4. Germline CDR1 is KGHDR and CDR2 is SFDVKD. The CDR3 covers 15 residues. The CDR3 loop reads CATSDRTGGLETQYF. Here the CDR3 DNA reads TGTGCCACCAGTGATAGGACAGGGGGCTTGGAGACCCAGTACTTC.